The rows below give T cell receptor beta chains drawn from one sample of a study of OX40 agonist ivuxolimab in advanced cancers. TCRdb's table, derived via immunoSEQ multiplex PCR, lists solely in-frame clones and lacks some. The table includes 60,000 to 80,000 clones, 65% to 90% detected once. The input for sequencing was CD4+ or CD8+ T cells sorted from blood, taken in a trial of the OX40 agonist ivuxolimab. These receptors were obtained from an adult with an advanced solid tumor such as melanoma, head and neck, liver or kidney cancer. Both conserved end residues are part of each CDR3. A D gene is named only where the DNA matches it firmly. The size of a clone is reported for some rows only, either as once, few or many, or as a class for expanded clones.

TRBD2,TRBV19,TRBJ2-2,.,CASSFLAGVVTGELFF,TGTGCCAGTAGTTTTTTAGCGGGAGTGGTTACCGGGGAGCTGTTTTTT
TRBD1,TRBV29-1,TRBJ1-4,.,CSVEGLRGANEKLFF,TGCAGCGTTGAAGGGCTCAGGGGGGCCAATGAAAAACTGTTTTTT
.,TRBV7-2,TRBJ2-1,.,CASSPRVGSYNEQFF,TGTGCCAGCAGCCCTAGGGTAGGTTCCTACAATGAGCAGTTCTTC
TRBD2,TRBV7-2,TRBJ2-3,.,CASSLGASGASTDTQYF,TGTGCCAGCAGCTTAGGAGCAAGCGGGGCTAGCACAGATACGCAGTATTTT
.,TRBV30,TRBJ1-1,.,CAWIGRGIPEAFF,TGTGCCTGGATAGGGAGGGGAATCCCTGAAGCTTTCTTT
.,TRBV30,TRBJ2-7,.,CAWTRGGLPYEQYF,TGTGCCTGGACCCGAGGGGGGCTACCCTACGAGCAGTACTTC
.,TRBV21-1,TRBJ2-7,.,CASSSTPLEQYF,TGTGCCAGCAGCAGTACACCCCTCGAGCAGTACTTC
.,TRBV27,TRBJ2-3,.,CASSPTDTQYF,TGTGCCAGCAGTCCCACAGATACGCAGTATTTT
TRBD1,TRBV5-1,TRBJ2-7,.,CASSVRSGTGVDSYEQYF,TGCGCCAGCAGCGTCCGATCCGGGACAGGGGTCGACTCCTACGAGCAGTACTTC
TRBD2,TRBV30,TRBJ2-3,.,CAWSVQRTSGNTDTQYF,TGTGCCTGGAGTGTCCAACGGACTAGCGGCAACACAGATACGCAGTATTTT
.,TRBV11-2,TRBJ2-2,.,CASSLRDISNTGELFF,TGTGCCAGCAGCCTCCGGGACATCTCGAACACCGGGGAGCTGTTTTTT
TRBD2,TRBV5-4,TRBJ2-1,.,CASRSGRAGGFDEQFF,TGTGCCAGCAGGTCGGGACGGGCGGGAGGGTTCGATGAGCAGTTCTTC
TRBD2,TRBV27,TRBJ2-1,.,CASSLALANEQFF,TGTGCCAGCAGTTTAGCACTAGCGAATGAGCAGTTCTTC
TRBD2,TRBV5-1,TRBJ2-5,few,CASSLELAVNQETQYF,TGCGCCAGCAGCTTGGAACTAGCGGTAAACCAAGAGACCCAGTACTTC
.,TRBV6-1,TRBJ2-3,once,CASSASLRPSDTQYF,TGTGCCAGCTCGGCTAGCTTGAGGCCGTCAGATACGCAGTATTTT
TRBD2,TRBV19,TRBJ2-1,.,CASRGASGRAEPTEQFF,TGTGCCAGTAGGGGGGCTAGCGGGAGGGCCGAACCCACTGAGCAGTTCTTC
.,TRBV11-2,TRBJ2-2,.,CASSFLAGELFF,TGTGCCAGCAGCTTTCTTGCGGGGGAGCTGTTTTTT
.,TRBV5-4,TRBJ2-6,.,CASSHPSGAGANVLTF,TGTGCCAGCAGCCACCCGTCAGGGGCTGGGGCCAACGTCCTGACTTTC
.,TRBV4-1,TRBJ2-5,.,CASSQVGDSAATQYF,TGCGCCAGCAGCCAAGTGGGAGATTCCGCCGCGACCCAGTACTTC
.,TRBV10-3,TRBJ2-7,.,CAISPSYEQYF,TGTGCCATCAGTCCGTCCTACGAGCAGTACTTC
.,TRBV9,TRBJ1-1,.,CASSVSAARTTEAFF,TGTGCCAGCAGCGTGTCGGCAGCTCGAACGACTGAAGCTTTCTTT
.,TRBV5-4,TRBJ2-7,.,CASSFQGDPFEQYF,TGTGCCAGCAGCTTTCAGGGTGACCCTTTCGAGCAGTACTTC
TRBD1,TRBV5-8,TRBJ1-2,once,CASSLDRASYGYTF,TGTGCCAGCAGCTTAGACAGGGCATCCTATGGCTACACCTTC
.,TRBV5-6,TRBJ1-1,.,CASSLGGLTEAFF,TGTGCCAGCAGCTTAGGCGGTCTGACTGAAGCTTTCTTT
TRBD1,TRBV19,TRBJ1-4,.,CASSIEGDRGEKLFF,TGTGCCAGTAGTATAGAGGGGGACAGGGGTGAAAAACTGTTTTTT
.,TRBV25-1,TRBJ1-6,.,CASSERLGFGSPLHF,TGTGCCAGCAGTGAACGCCTAGGGTTCGGCTCACCCCTCCACTTT
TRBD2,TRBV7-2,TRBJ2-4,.,CASGGGAGGNIQYF,TGTGCCAGCGGGGGAGGGGCGGGCGGAAACATTCAGTACTTC
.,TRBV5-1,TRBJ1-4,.,CASKGDENEKLFF,TGCGCCAGTAAGGGGGACGAAAATGAAAAACTGTTTTTT
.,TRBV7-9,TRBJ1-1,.,CATLGQGTPRAFF,TGTGCCACCTTGGGGCAGGGGACGCCTCGAGCTTTCTTT
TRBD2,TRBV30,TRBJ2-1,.,CAWSVLGSGRATNEQFF,TGTGCCTGGAGTGTACTAGGTAGCGGGAGGGCCACGAATGAGCAGTTCTTC
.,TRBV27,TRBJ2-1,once,CASSLWAGKQFF,TGTGCCAGCAGTTTATGGGCAGGGAAACAGTTCTTC
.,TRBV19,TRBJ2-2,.,CASSISQGWIGELFF,TGTGCCAGTAGTATAAGCCAGGGGTGGATCGGGGAGCTGTTTTTT
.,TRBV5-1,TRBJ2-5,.,CASRTAQETQYF,TGCGCCAGCAGGACCGCTCAAGAGACCCAGTACTTC
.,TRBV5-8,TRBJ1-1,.,CASSQTGVGDTEAFF,TGTGCCAGCAGCCAGACAGGAGTCGGGGACACTGAAGCTTTCTTT
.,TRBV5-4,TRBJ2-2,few,CASAGRSTGELFF,TGTGCCAGCGCCGGACGTTCCACCGGGGAGCTGTTTTTT
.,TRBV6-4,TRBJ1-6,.,CASRLEGADNSPLHF,TGTGCCAGCAGGCTGGAGGGAGCGGATAATTCACCCCTCCACTTT
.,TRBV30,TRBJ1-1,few,CAWNGRMNTEAFF,TGTGCCTGGAATGGGCGGATGAACACTGAAGCTTTCTTT
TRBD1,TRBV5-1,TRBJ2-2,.,CASSFFTGGKDTGELFF,TGCGCCAGCAGCTTTTTTACAGGGGGCAAGGACACCGGGGAGCTGTTTTTT
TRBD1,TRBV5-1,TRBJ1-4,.,CASSFRGDGNEKLFF,TGCGCCAGCAGCTTCAGGGGGGATGGTAATGAAAAACTGTTTTTT
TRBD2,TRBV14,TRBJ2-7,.,CASSLRGTTAEYF,TGTGCCAGCAGCTTAAGAGGGACTACGGCGGAGTACTTC
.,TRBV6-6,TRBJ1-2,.,CASRTRDIEGYTF,TGTGCCAGCAGAACCCGGGACATTGAGGGCTACACCTTC
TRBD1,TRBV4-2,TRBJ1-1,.,CASSQETGAWVGITEAFF,TGTGCCAGCAGCCAAGAGACAGGGGCCTGGGTGGGAATCACTGAAGCTTTCTTT
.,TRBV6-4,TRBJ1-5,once,CASSAVQGRQPQHF,TGTGCCAGCAGTGCCGTTCAGGGGCGTCAGCCCCAGCATTTT
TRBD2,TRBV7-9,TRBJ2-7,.,CASNSGRIPYEQYF,TGTGCCAGCAACAGCGGGAGGATCCCCTACGAGCAGTACTTC
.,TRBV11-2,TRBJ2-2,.,CASSLARVDGELFF,TGTGCCAGCAGCTTAGCCCGGGTTGACGGGGAGCTGTTTTTT
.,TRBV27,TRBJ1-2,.,CASSPRTVYGYTF,TGTGCCAGCAGTCCTAGGACGGTCTATGGCTACACCTTC
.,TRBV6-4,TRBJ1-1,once,CASSDSDNTEAFF,TGTGCCAGCAGTGACTCGGACAACACTGAAGCTTTCTTT
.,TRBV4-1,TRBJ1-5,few,CASSQEGRGGNQPQHF,TGCGCCAGCAGCCAAGAAGGCAGGGGTGGCAATCAGCCCCAGCATTTT
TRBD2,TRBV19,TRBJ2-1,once,CASSISSGAHNEQFF,TGTGCCAGTAGTATATCAAGCGGGGCTCACAATGAGCAGTTCTTC
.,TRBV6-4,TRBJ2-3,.,CARRGVGGHTDTQYF,TGTGCCAGGAGAGGTGTCGGGGGTCACACAGATACGCAGTATTTT
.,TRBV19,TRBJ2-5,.,CASMSGQAETQYF,TGTGCCAGTATGTCAGGGCAGGCCGAGACCCAGTACTTC